This T cell receptor beta chain was captured in a study of beta chain features in type 1 diabetes. Germline lookup yields CDR1 SGHVS and CDR2 FNYEAQ. The CDR3 is 13 amino acids. Trimming took 7 bases from V and 1 from J, leaving 10 bases between them. Worth noting for this clone: The antigen remains unidentified.

Reverse transcription of all isolated RNA meant that expressed TCRB transcripts were sequenced. Sequenced by immunoSEQ multiplex PCR; TCRdb stores in-frame clones only, minus some. Here the sample spans roughly 300,000 clones, 14% being singletons. Regarding the study as a whole: For Type 1 diabetes patients, all four CD4+ subsets carried TCRB CDR3s that were moderately but significantly shorter. In type 1 diabetes patients, VDJ junctions had fewer insertions; deletions at these junctions were more frequent. In these data, an HLA type influence on TCRB rearrangement remained unresolved. Shorter templates might be favored by PCR, and equally so in patients and in controls.

This clonotype was obtained from a man aged 25 to 40 with type 1 diabetes. Input material: naive CD4+ T cells from blood. This chain joins TRBV7-6 and TRBJ1-1; weak D call: TRBD1 (6 bases). CDR3 sequence reads: CASTGQPNTEAFF. For the CDR3, the DNA is TGTGCCAGCACCGGACAGCCGAACACTGAAGCTTTCTTT.